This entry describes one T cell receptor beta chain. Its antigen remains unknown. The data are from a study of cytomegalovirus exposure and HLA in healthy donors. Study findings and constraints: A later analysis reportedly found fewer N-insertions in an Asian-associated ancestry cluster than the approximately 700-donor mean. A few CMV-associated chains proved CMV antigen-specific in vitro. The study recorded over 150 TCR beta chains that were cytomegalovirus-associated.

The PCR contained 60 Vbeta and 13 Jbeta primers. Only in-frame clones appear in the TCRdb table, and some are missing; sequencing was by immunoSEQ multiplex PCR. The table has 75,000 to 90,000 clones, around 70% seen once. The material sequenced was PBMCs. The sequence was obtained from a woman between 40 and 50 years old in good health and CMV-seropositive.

CDR3 loop: CASGLWAGGDTQYF. As DNA, the CDR3 is TGTGCTAGTGGCCTGTGGGCGGGGGGAGATACGCAGTATTTT. This chain links TRBV12-5 with TRBJ2-3, with TRBD2 matching 8 bases. This CDR3 region has 14 residues. Per the germline V gene, CDR1 is LGHNT and CDR2 is FRNRAP. V trimming: 6 bases; J trimming: 5 bases; junction bases outside the gene matches: 7.